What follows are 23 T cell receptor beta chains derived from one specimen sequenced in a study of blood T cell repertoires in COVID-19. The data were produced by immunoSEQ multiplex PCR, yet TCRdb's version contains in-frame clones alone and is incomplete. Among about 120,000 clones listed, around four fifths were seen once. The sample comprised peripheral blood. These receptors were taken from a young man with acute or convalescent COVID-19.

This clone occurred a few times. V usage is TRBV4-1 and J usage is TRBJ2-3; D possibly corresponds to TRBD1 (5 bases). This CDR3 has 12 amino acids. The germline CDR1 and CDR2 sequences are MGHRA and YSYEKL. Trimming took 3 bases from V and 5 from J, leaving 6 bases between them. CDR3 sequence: CASSQGRDTQYF. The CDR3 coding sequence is TGCGCCAGCAGCCAGGGGCGAGATACGCAGTATTTT.

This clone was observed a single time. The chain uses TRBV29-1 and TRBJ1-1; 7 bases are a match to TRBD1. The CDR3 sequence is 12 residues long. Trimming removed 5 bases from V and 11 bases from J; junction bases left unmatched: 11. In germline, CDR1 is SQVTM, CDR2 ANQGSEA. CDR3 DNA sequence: TGCAGCGTTACTCCCCCCGACAGGGAGGCTTTCTTT. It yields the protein CSVTPPDREAFF.

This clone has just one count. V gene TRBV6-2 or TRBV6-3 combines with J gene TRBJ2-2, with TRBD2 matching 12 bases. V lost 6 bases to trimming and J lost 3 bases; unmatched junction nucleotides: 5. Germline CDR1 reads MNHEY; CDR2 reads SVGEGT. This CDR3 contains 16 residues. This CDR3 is CASRPSGGAYTGELFF. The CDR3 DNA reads TGTGCCAGCAGACCTAGCGGGGGGGCATACACCGGGGAGCTGTTTTTT.

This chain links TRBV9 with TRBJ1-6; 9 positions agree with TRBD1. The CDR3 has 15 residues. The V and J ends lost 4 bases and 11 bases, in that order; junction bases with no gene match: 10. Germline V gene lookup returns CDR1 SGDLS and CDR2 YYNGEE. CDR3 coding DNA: TGTGCCAGCAGCTCCCGGACAGGGGCGGCGGCACCCCTCCACTTT. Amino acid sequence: CASSSRTGAAAPLHF.

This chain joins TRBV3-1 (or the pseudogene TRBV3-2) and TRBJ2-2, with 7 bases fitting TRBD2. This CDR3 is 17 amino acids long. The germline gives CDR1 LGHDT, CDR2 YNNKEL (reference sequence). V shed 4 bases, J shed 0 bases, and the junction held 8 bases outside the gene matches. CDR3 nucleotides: TGTGCCAGCAGCCTTCGCGGGGGACCCGCGAACACCGGGGAGCTGTTTTTT. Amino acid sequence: CASSLRGGPANTGELFF.

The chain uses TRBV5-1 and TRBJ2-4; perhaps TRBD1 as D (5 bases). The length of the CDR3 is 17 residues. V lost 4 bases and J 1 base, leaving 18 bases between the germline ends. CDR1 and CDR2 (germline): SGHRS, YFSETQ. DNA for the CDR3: TGCGCCAGCAGCACGACAACGGACACAACGGCCAAAAACATTCAGTACTTC. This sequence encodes CASSTTTDTTAKNIQYF.

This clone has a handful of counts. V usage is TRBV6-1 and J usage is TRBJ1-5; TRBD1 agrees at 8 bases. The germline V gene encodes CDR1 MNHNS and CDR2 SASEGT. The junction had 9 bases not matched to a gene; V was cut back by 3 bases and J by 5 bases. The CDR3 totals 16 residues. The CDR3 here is CASSDGQGRGYQPQHF. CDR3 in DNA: TGTGCCAGCAGTGATGGACAGGGTCGAGGCTATCAGCCCCAGCATTTT.

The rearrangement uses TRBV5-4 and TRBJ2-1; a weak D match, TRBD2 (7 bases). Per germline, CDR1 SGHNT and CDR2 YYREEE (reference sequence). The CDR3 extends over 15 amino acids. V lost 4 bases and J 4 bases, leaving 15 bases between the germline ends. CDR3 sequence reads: CASSEGGLSYNEQFF. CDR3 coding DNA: TGTGCCAGCAGCGAGGGGGGGCTCTCGTACAATGAGCAGTTCTTC.

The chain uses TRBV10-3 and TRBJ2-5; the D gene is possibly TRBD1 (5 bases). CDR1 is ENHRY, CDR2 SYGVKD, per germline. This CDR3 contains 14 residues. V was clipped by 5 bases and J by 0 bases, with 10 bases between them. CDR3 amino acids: CAISNDSHQETQYF. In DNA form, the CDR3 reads TGTGCCATCAGTAACGACAGTCACCAAGAGACCCAGTACTTC.

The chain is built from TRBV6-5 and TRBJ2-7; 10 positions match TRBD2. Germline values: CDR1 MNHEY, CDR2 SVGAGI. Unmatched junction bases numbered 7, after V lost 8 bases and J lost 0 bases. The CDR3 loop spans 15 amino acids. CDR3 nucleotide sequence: TGTGCCAGCGGAGATAGCGGGGGGATCTCCTACGAGCAGTACTTC. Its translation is CASGDSGGISYEQYF.

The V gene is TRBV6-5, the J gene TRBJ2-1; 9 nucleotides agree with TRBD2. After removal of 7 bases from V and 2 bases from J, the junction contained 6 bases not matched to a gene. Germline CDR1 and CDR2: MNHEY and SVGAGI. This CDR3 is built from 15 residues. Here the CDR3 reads CASTAGGRPYNEQFF. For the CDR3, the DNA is TGTGCCAGCACCGCGGGGGGGCGTCCCTACAATGAGCAGTTCTTC.

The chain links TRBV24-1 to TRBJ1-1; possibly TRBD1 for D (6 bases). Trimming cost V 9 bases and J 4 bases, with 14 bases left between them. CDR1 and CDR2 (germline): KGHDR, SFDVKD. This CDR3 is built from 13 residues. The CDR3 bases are TGTGCCACCCAACAGGGTTGGGGCACTGAAGCTTTCTTT. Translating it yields CATQQGWGTEAFF.

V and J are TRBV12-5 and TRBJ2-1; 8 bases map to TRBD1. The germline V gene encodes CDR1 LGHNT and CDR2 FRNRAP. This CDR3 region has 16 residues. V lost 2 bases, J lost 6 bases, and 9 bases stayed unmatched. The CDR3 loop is CASGLPQGARGNEQFF. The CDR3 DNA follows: TGTGCTAGTGGTTTGCCCCAGGGGGCGAGGGGCAATGAGCAGTTCTTC. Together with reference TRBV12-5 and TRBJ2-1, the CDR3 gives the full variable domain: DARVTQTPRHKVTEMGQEVTMRCQPILGHNTVFWYRQTMMQGLELLAYFRNRAPLDDSGMPKDRFSAEMPDATLATLKIQPSEPRDSAVYFCASGLPQGARGNEQFFGPGTRLTVL.

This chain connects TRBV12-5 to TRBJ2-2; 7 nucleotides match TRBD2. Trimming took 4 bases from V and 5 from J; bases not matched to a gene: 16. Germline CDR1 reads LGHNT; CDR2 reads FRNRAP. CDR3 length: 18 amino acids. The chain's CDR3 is CASGSSLDAGVTTGELFF. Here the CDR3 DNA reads TGTGCTAGTGGTTCCTCTCTGGACGCGGGGGTTACGACCGGGGAGCTGTTTTTT.

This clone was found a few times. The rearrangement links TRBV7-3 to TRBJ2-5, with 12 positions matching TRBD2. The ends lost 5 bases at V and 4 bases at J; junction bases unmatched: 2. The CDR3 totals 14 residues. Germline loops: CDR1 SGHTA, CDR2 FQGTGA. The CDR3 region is CASSQGLAGETQYF. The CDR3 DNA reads TGTGCCAGCAGCCAGGGACTAGCGGGAGAGACCCAGTACTTC.

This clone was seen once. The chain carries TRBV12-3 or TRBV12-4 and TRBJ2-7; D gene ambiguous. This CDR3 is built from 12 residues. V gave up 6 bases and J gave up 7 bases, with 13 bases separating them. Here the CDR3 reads CASRRPRREQYV. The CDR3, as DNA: TGTGCCAGCAGACGACCGCGGCGTGAGCAGTACGTC.

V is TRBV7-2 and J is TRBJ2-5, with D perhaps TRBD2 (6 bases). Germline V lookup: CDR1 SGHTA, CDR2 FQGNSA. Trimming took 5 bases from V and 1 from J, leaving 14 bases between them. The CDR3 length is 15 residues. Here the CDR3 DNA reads TGTGCCAGCAGCCGCAATGGACTATCCCAAGAGACCCAGTACTTC. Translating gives CASSRNGLSQETQYF.

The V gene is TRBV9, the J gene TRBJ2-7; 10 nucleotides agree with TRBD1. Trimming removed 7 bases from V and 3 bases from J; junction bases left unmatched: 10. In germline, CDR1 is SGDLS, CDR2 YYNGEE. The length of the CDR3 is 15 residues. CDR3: CASEGPGQGIYEQYF. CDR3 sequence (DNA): TGTGCCAGCGAAGGACCGGGACAGGGGATCTACGAGCAGTACTTC.

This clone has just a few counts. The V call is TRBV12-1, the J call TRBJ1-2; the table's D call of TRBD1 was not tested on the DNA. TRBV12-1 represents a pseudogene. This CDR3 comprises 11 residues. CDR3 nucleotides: TGTGCCAGCAGCCCAGGGTTAGGCTACACCTTC. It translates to CASSPGLGYTF.

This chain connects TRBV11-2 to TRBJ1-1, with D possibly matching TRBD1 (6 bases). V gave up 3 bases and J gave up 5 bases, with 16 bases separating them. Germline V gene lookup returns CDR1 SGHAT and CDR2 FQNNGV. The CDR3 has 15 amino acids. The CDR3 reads CASSFPQGPGTEAFF. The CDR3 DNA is TGTGCCAGCAGCTTCCCTCAGGGGCCGGGGACTGAAGCTTTCTTT.

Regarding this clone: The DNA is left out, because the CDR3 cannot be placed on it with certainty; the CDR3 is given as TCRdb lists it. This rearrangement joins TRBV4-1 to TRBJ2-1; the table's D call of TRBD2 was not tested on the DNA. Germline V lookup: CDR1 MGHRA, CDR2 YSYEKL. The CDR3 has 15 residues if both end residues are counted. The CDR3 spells CASSLIVAGGSTAFF.

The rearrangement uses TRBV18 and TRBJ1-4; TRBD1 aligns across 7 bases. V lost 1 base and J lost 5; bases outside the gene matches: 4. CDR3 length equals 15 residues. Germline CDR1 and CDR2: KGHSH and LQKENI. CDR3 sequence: CASSPLGQLNEKLFF. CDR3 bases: TGTGCCAGCTCACCACTGGGACAGCTAAATGAAAAACTGTTTTTT.

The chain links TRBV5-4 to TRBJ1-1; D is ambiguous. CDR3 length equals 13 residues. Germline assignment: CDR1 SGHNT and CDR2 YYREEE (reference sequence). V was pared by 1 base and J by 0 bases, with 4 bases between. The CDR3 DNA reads TGTGCCAGCAGCTTGAACATGAACACTGAAGCTTTCTTT. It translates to CASSLNMNTEAFF.